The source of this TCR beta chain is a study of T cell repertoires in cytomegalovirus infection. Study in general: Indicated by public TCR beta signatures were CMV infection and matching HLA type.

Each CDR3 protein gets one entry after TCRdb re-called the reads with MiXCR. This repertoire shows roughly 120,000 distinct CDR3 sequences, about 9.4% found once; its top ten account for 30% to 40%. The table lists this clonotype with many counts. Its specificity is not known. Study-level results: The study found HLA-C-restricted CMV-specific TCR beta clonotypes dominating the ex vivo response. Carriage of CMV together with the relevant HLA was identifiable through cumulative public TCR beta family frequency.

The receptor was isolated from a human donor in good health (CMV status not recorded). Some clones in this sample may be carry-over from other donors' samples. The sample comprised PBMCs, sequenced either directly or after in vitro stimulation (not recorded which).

The CDR3 loop reads CATSRDLSVGGETQYF. The CDR3 DNA is TGTGCCACCAGCAGAGATTTATCGGTAGGGGGAGAGACCCAGTACTTC. This chain joins TRBV15 and TRBJ2-5, with D possibly TRBD1 on 6 matching bases. This CDR3 is built from 16 residues. Germline V gives CDR1 LNHNV, CDR2 YYDKDF (reference sequence). The ends were cut back, 0 bases at V and 4 bases at J, with 15 bases in the middle.